This TCR beta chain was obtained from a study of T cells in Graves' hyperthyroidism and ophthalmopathy. Template material for amplifying TCR beta CDR3 regions consisted of RNA transcripts. The primer set for the first-round RT-PCR of the TCR CDR3 was HTBI. One entry per CDR3 protein, called by TCRdb with MiXCR from the multiplex PCR reads. The sample yields tens of thousands of distinct CDR3 sequences, 54% seen once. To note about this clonotype: Antigen: not known.

Study findings and constraints: Most thyroid clonotypes expanded above 0.001 were also detected in blood.

The germline gives CDR1 SSHAT, CDR2 FNYEAQ (reference sequence). The CDR3 contains 15 residues. The junction had 8 bases not matched to a gene; V was cut back by 2 bases and J by 5 bases. The specimen sequenced was peripheral blood or thyroid tissue (not recorded which). The chain uses TRBV7-7 and TRBJ2-5; 7 bases are shared with TRBD2. This TCR derives from a man aged 18 to 29 with Graves' hyperthyroidism. CDR3 residues: CASSLSGGGPETQYF. DNA of the CDR3: TGTGCCAGCAGCTTATCGGGCGGGGGACCGGAGACCCAGTACTTC. Combining the CDR3 with reference TRBV7-7 and TRBJ2-5 gives the whole variable domain GAGVSQSPRYKVTKRGQDVTLRCDPISSHATLYWYQQALGQGPEFLTYFNYEAQPDKSGLPSDRFSAERPEGSISTLTIQRTEQRDSAMYRCASSLSGGGPETQYFGPGTRLLVL.